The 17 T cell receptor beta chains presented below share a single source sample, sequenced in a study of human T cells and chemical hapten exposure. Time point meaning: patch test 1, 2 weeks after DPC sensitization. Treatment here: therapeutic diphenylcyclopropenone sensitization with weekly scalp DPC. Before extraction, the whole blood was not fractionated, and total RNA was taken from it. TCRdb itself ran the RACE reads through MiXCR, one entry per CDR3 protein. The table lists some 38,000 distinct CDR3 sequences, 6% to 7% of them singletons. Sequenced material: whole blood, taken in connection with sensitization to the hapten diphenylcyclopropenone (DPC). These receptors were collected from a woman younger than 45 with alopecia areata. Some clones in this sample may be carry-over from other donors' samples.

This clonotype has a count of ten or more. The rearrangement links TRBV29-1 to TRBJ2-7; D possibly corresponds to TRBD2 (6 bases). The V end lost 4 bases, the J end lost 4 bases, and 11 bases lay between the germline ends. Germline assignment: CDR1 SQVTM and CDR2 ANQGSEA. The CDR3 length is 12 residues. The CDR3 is CSVVISGYEQYF. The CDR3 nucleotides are TGCAGCGTTGTGATCAGCGGGTACGAGCAGTACTTC.

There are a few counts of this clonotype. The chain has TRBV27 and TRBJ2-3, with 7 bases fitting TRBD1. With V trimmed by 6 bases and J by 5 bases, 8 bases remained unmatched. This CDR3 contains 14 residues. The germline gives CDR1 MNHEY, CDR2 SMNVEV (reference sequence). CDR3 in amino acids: CASSQTGLGDTQYF. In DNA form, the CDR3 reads TGTGCCAGCAGCCAGACAGGGCTAGGAGATACGCAGTATTTT.

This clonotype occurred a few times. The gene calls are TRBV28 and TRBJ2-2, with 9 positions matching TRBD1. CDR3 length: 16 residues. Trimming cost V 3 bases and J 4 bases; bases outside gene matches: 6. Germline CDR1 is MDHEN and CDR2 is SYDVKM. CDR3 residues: CASSFLQGASTGELFF. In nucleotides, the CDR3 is TGTGCCAGCAGTTTCCTACAGGGGGCGAGCACCGGGGAGCTGTTTTTT. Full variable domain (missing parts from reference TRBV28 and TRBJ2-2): DVKVTQSSRYLVKRTGEKVFLECVQDMDHENMFWYRQDPGLGLRLIYFSYDVKMKEKGDIPEGYSVSREKKERFSLILESASTNQTSMYLCASSFLQGASTGELFFGEGSRLTVL.

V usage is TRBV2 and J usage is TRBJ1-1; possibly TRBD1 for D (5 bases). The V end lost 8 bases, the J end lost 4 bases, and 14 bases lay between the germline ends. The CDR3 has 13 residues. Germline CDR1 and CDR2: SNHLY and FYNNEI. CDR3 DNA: TGTGCCAGCCTTCGGACACCCGTCACTGAAGCTTTCTTT. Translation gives CASLRTPVTEAFF.

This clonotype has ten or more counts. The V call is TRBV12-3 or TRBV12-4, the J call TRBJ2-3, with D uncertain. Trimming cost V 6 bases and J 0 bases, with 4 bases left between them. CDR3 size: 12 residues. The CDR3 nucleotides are TGTGCCAGCAGCACTAGCACAGATACGCAGTATTTT. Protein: CASSTSTDTQYF.

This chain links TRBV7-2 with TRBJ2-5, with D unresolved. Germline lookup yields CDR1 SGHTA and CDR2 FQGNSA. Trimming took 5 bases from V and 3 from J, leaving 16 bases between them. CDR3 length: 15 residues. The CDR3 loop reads CASSPPGLVEETQYF. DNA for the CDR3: TGTGCCAGCAGCCCCCCAGGTTTGGTTGAAGAGACCCAGTACTTC.

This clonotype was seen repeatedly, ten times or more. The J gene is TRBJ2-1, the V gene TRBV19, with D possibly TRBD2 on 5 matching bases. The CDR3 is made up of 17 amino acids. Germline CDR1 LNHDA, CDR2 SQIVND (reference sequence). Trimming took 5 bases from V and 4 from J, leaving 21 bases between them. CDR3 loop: CASSWSLSGGEYNEQFF. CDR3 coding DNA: TGTGCCAGTAGTTGGTCTCTGAGCGGAGGAGAGTACAATGAGCAGTTCTTC. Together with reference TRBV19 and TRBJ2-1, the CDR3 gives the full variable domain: DGGITQSPKYLFRKEGQNVTLSCEQNLNHDAMYWYRQDPGQGLRLIYYSQIVNDFQKGDIAEGYSVSREKKESFPLTVTSAQKNPTAFYLCASSWSLSGGEYNEQFFGPGTRLTVL.

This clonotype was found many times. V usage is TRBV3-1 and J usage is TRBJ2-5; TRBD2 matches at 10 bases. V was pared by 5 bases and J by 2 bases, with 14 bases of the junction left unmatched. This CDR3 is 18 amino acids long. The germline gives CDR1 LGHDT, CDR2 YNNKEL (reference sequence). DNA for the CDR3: TGTGCCAGCAGCGAAATCGAGAGCGGGGGGGCGGTACAAGAGACCCAGTACTTC. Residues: CASSEIESGGAVQETQYF.

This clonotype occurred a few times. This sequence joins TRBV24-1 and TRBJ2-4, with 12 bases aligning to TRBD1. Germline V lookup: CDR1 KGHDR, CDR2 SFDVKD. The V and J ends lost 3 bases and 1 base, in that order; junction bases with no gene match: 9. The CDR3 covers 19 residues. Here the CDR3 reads CATSDGTGGGHVAKNIQYF. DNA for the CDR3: TGTGCCACCAGTGATGGGACAGGGGGCGGGCATGTGGCCAAAAACATTCAGTACTTC.

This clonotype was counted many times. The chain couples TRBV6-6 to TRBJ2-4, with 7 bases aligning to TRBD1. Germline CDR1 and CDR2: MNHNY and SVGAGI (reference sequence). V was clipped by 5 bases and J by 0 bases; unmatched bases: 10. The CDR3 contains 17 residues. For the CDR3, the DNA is TGTGCCAGCAGTATGGTGGGACAGAGAATAGCCAAAAACATTCAGTACTTC. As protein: CASSMVGQRIAKNIQYF.

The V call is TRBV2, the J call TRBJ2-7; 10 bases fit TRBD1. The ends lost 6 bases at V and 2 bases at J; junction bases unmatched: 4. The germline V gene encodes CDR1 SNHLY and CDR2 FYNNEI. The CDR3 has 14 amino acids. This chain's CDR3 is CASSWTGGTYEQYF. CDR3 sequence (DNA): TGTGCCAGCAGCTGGACAGGGGGGACCTACGAGCAGTACTTC.

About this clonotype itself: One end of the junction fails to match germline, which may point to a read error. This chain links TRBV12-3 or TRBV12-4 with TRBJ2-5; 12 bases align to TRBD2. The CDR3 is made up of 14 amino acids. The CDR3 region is CASSLAGGQETQYF. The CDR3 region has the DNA TGTGCCAGCAGTCTAGCGGGGGGGCAAGAGACCCAGTACTTC.

The CDR3 sequence: CASSSRRQGRLGEQFF. The CDR3 DNA reads as TGTGCCAGCAGCTCCAGGAGACAGGGCCGCTTGGGTGAGCAGTTCTTC. The genes are TRBV7-8 and TRBJ2-1; 7 bases match TRBD1. This CDR3 has 16 residues. V lost 4 bases, J lost 9 bases, and 15 bases stayed unmatched. The germline V gene encodes CDR1 SGHVS and CDR2 FQNEAQ.

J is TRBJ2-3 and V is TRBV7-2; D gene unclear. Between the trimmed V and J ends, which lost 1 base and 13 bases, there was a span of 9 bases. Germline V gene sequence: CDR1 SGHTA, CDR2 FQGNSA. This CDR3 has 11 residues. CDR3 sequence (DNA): TGTGCCAGCAGCTTAGGGGCGGTGAAGTATTTT. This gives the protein CASSLGAVKYF.

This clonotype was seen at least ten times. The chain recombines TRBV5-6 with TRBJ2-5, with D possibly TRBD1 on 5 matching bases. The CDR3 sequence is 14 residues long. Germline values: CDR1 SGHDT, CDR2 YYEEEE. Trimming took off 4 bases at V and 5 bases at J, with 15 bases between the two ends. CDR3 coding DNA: TGTGCCAGCAGCCCCCCCGGACAAGTCGAGACCCAGTACTTC. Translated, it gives CASSPPGQVETQYF.

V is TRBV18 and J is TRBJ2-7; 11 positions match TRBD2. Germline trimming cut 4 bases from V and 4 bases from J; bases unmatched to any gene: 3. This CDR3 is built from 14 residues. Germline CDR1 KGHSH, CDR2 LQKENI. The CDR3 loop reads CASSRLAGYYEQYF. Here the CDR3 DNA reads TGTGCCAGCTCACGACTAGCGGGGTATTACGAGCAGTACTTC.

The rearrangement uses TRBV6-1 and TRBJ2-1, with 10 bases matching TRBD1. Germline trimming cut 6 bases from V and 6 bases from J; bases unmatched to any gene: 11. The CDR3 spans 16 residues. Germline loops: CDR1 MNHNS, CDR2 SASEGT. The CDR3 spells CASRPEDRGLVNEQFF. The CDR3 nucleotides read TGTGCCAGCAGACCCGAAGACAGGGGGCTGGTCAATGAGCAGTTCTTC.